This TCR beta chain is drawn from a study of Ad26.COV2.S vaccination and SARS-CoV-2 variants. Stated treatment: roughly 20 received Ad26.COV2.S at low or high dose, single or two shots; a few received placebo; per-sample allocation not given. Collection of samples fell on day 63 after the first vaccine or placebo injection. Vaccination used an Ad26 vector expressing Wuhan-strain SARS-CoV-2 spike. Trimming stripped 3 bases from V and 2 bases from J, with 11 bases between. The CDR3 length is 15 residues. Germline assignment: CDR1 DFQATT and CDR2 SNEGSKA (reference sequence). Generated by immunoSEQ multiplex PCR, the TCRdb table keeps only in-frame clones and is missing some. The data show about 350,000 clones, with around 89% seen just once and around 5% held by the top ten.

This sample comprised peripheral blood, obtained in a trial of Ad26.COV2.S vaccine versus placebo. V gene TRBV20-1 combines with J gene TRBJ2-6; D is ambiguous. The sequence was obtained from a person aged 18 to 65 who received the Ad26.COV2.S COVID-19 vaccine or a placebo. The DNA for the CDR3 is TGCAGTGCTAGTTCGTGGAGCGCTGGGGCCAACGTCCTGACTTTC. Amino acids: CSASSWSAGANVLTF.